This T cell receptor beta chain stems from a study of beta chain features in type 1 diabetes. Whole-study findings and limits: Patients' naive, central memory and regulatory TCRB repertoires appeared more alike than those of healthy donors. Moderate but significant shortening of TCRB CDR3s was recorded in all four CD4+ subsets from Type 1 diabetes patients.

Germline assignment: CDR1 MGHRA and CDR2 YSYEKL. The CDR3 is made up of 16 amino acids. Trimming cost V 0 bases and J 6 bases; bases outside gene matches: 9. Expressed TCRB transcripts were sequenced, since all the RNA that had been isolated was reverse transcribed. Measured with immunoSEQ multiplex PCR; TCRdb has only the in-frame clones, and not every one. The sample contains approximately 730,000 clones, around an eighth of which appear only once. The authors sorted CD4+ naive, central memory, regulatory and stem cell-like memory cells via CD45RO/CCR7/CD25/CD127/CD95/CD27. Concerning this clone itself: The antigen remains undetermined.

The receptor comes from a man between 18 and 35 years old with type 1 diabetes. The V gene is TRBV4-1, the J gene TRBJ2-7; TRBD1 agrees at 9 bases. The material sequenced was naive CD4+ T cells from blood. The CDR3 coding sequence is TGCGCCAGCAGCCAAGAGCGGGGGACAGGGCAAGGCGAGCAGTACTTC. Its translation is CASSQERGTGQGEQYF.